This entry describes one T cell receptor beta chain. Antigen: not known. These data come from a study of T cell responses to AZD1222 COVID-19 vaccine. General study points: Repertoire samples came only from after the peak T cell response.

Germline V gene sequence: CDR1 SGHAT, CDR2 FQDESV (reference sequence). The CDR3 is 15 amino acids. V was trimmed by 3 bases and J by 2 bases, leaving 14 bases between them. TCRdb's copy holds only in-frame clones and misses some; the assay was immunoSEQ multiplex PCR. The sample yields about 15,000 clones, around 89% seen once. This rearrangement joins TRBV11-1 to TRBJ2-7; D may be TRBD2 (6 bases). Specimen: peripheral blood, collected 28 days after the second AZD1222 dose. The sequence derives from an adult who received the AZD1222 COVID-19 vaccine. The CDR3 loop is CASSFNPGVPYEQYF. The CDR3 region has the DNA TGTGCCAGCAGCTTTAATCCGGGGGTGCCCTACGAGCAGTACTTC.